This entry is about one T cell receptor beta chain. This clonotype was picked up a small number of times. The clone's antigen remains unknown. Per-base quality was not reported, and no clone a single base away is much larger than it. The sample comes from a study of early T cells in non-severe SARS-CoV-2 infection (dated by TCRdb to 2020 to 2022). Notes on the research overall: TCR sequencing used bulk RNA from unsorted whole blood, so alpha and beta chains could not be paired. Study-wide conclusions, independent of this receptor: VDJdb matching was skewed toward anti-spike CD8 responses and likely underestimated virus-specific expansions by missing private and CD4 specificities.

The junction shows trimming of 5 bases on V and 4 bases on J, and the gene matches do not reach 3 bases of it. The CDR3 has 14 amino acids, counting the end cysteine and phenylalanine. This entry keeps only the CDR3 DNA: 42 bases, framed from base 1. In the germline V gene, CDR1 corresponds to SGHVS and CDR2 to FNYEAQ. The library was built by means of 5' RACE. TCRdb names NextSeq 500 as the instrument used. To correct for sequencing error and PCR bias, the TCR library protocol tagged individual cDNA molecules with unique molecular identifiers. Both TCR alpha and beta chains were sequenced, and tight co-correlation was observed between alpha and beta sequence abundances in each sample. As for the original processing: Decombinator V4 was used to perform V gene, J gene and CDR3 annotation of TCR sequences. Expanded TCRs were defined as changing significantly between any two time points under a Poisson model with p below 0.0001. TCR abundances were normalised to the total number of TCRs sequenced per sample and were expressed as counts per million. TRAV1-2 paired with TRAJ12, TRAJ20 or TRAJ33 defined MAIT TCRs, while TRAV10 paired with TRAJ18 defined iNKT TCRs. VDJdb, accessed 1 November 2021, was searched for CMV, EBV and SARS-CoV-2 annotated TCRs, with TCRs annotated for multiple antigens excluded. TCRdb itself trimmed the public reads at Q25 with fastp, ran MiXCR and retained productive beta chains. When rows share a CDR3 protein, they turn into one entry using the most common DNA and genes. TCRdb, rather than the study authors, made the V and J calls. In this sample the table shows about 31,000 distinct CDR3 sequences, around 5.4% of which occur a single time. About 6.4% of the sample is held by the ten biggest clonotypes.

A case-control design nested within a healthcare worker cohort in London, UK, was used, with weekly nasopharyngeal swab PCR tests and blood sampling performed. Between 23 and 31 March 2020, the week of the UK lockdown, healthcare workers were enrolled and then followed up weekly for as long as 16 weeks. The rearranged segments are TRBV7-6 and TRBJ2-1, and 9 bases in between align with TRBD2. The clonotype originates from an adult who was a healthcare worker with PCR-confirmed SARS-CoV-2 infection or an uninfected control (not recorded which). The specimen sequenced was whole blood. The CDR3 reads CASSPSGTYNEQFF. The DNA is TGTGCCAGCAGCCCTAGCGGGACTTACAATGAGCAGTTCTTC.